The present T cell receptor (beta chain) was sequenced within a study of cytomegalovirus exposure and HLA in healthy donors. Study-wide results and limits: The classifier reportedly diagnosed cytomegalovirus status with high specificity and sensitivity.

About this clone itself: What it binds is not known.

CDR3 length: 15 amino acids. V was clipped by 0 bases and J by 1 base, with 10 bases between them. The germline V gene encodes CDR1 SGHNT and CDR2 YYREEE (reference sequence). 60 Vbeta and 13 Jbeta primers were used in PCR. Data came from immunoSEQ multiplex PCR; TCRdb stores just in-frame clones and leaves some out. Among approximately 140,000 clones, 75% to 80% were seen once, and the ten largest hold roughly 4.6%. The chain is built from TRBV5-4 and TRBJ1-1; D gene ambiguous. The sample comprised PBMCs. The TCR comes from a woman aged 50 to 60 in good health and CMV-seronegative. Written as DNA, the CDR3 is TGTGCCAGCAGCTTGGGATTTTCCGGGAACACTGAAGCTTTCTTT. Encoded protein: CASSLGFSGNTEAFF.